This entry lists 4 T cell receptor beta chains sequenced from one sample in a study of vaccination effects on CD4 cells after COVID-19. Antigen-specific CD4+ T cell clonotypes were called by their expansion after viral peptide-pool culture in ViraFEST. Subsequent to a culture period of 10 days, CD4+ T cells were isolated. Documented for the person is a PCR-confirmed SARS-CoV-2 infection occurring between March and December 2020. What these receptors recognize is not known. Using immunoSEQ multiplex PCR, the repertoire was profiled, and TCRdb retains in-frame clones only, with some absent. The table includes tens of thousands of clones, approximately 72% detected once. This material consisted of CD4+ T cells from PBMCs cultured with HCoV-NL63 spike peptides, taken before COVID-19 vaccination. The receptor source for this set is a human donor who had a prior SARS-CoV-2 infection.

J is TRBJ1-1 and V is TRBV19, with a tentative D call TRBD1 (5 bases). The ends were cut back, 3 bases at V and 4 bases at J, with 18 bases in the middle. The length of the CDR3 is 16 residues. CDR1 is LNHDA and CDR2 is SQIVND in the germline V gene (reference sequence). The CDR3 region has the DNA TGTGCCAGTAGTATGCGGGGGTCTAGGGATGGCACTGAAGCTTTCTTT. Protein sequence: CASSMRGSRDGTEAFF.

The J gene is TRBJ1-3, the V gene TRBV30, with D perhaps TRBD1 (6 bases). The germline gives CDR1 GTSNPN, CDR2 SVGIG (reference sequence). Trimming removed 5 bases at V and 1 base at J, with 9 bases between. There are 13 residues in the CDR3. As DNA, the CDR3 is TGTGCCTGGGCGCAGGGGTCTGGAAACACCATATATTTT. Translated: CAWAQGSGNTIYF.

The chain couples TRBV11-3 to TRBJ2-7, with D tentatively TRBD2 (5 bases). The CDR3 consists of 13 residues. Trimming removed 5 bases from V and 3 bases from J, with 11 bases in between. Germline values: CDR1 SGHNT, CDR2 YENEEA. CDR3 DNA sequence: TGTGCCAGCAGCGGGAGTTCGTACTACGAGCAGTACTTC. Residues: CASSGSSYYEQYF.

The CDR3 protein is CATSRGRDTQYF. The CDR3 coding sequence is TGTGCCACCAGCAGGGGGAGAGATACGCAGTATTTT. The gene calls are TRBV15 and TRBJ2-3, with D perhaps matching TRBD2 (5 bases). Germline CDR1 reads LNHNV; CDR2 reads YYDKDF (reference sequence). V lost 3 bases and J lost 5, with 6 bases in between. The CDR3 runs to 12 residues.